Listed here are 27 T cell receptor beta chains from one sample, sequenced in a study of molecular identifiers for immune sequencing clone quantification. Using its own MiXCR run on the PCR reads, TCRdb lists one record per CDR3 protein. The sample shows some 650,000 distinct CDR3 sequences, just under 20% of them seen only once. The sequencing input was naive CD8+ T cells from blood, with Jurkat cell RNA spiked in. Subset reported: FACS-sorted CD8+CD4-CCR7+CD45RA+ naive T cells. Every receptor here comes from a human donor in good health. Some libraries in this study had Jurkat cell RNA spiked in.

This clonotype was counted at least ten times. The rearrangement uses TRBV19 and TRBJ2-2; 7 bases are a match to TRBD1. The trim removed 1 base at V and 7 bases at J, leaving 3 bases unmatched. This CDR3 has 14 residues. Looked up from germline, CDR1 is LNHDA and CDR2 is SQIVND (reference sequence). The CDR3: CASSIVGGGGELFF. In DNA, the CDR3 is TGTGCCAGTAGTATAGTAGGGGGCGGCGGGGAGCTGTTTTTT.

Details on this clonotype: This may come from a read error, since a much larger clone is one base off. The V and J genes are TRBV12-3 or TRBV12-4 and TRBJ1-2, with unresolved D. CDR3 length equals 14 residues. CDR3 residues: CASGLLAAGPGYTF. The CDR3 nucleotides are TGTGCCAGCGGTTTACTGGCCGCCGGACCTGGCTACACCTTC.

This clonotype was seen ten or more times. In nucleotides, the CDR3 is TGTGCCAGCAGCTCACTTGGCGTAACGGGGACAGATACGCAGTATTTT. The encoded protein is CASSSLGVTGTDTQYF. The J gene is TRBJ2-3, the V gene TRBV13; TRBD2 is a possible D gene (5 bases). CDR1 is PRHDT, CDR2 FYEKMQ, per germline (reference sequence). Trimming removed 4 bases from V and 3 bases from J, with 17 bases in between. This CDR3 is 16 amino acids long.

The count of this clonotype is one. Being one base from a much bigger clone, this may be a read error. The V and J genes are TRBV30 and TRBJ1-2; no firm D call. Germline V gene data show CDR1 as GTSNPN and CDR2 as SVGIG (reference sequence). Trimming shortened V by 1 base and J by 5 bases, and 17 bases separated the two germline ends. The CDR3 contains 15 residues. The CDR3 nucleotides are TGTGCCTGGAGTGCCACCCCGGGGAGTGTGTATGGCTACACCTTC. Protein product: CAWSATPGSVYGYTF.

This clonotype was counted at least ten times. A read error may produce the germline difference seen at one junction end. The chain combines TRBV4-3 with TRBJ1-1, with 11 bases that match TRBD1. Germline V gene lookup returns CDR1 LGHNA and CDR2 YSLEER. CDR3 length: 15 residues. CDR3 residues: CASSQDRGRNTEAFF. The CDR3 bases are TGTGCCAGCAGCCAGGACAGGGGGCGAAACACTGAAGCTTTCTTT.

Many counts were recorded for this clonotype. CDR3 sequence reads: CASSSTKSSGANVLTF. For the CDR3, the DNA is TGTGCCAGCAGTTCCACGAAGTCCTCTGGGGCCAACGTCCTGACTTTC. The gene calls are TRBV6-2 or TRBV6-3 and TRBJ2-6; D is uncertain. V dropped 4 bases and J dropped 0 bases, with 10 bases sitting between them. Per germline, CDR1 MNHEY and CDR2 SVGEGT. The CDR3 loop spans 16 amino acids.

As regards this clonotype: With a much larger clone just one base away, this may be a read error. The missing conserved phenylalanine or tryptophan at the end of this CDR3 makes a read error likely. This rearrangement joins TRBV29-1 to TRBJ2-5, with TRBD2 as a possible D gene (5 bases). From germline, CDR1 is SQVTM and CDR2 ANQGSEA. CDR3 length equals 11 residues. Trimming took 3 bases from V and 5 from J, leaving 7 bases between them. CDR3 sequence: CSVDPGETQYL. As DNA, the CDR3 is TGCAGCGTTGATCCGGGGGAGACCCAGTACCTC.

This clonotype was seen at least ten times. This chain links TRBV20-1 with TRBJ2-3, with D perhaps TRBD2 (5 bases). This CDR3 comprises 13 residues. V gave up 6 bases and J gave up 2 bases, with 12 bases separating them. Germline V lookup: CDR1 DFQATT, CDR2 SNEGSKA (reference sequence). The CDR3 DNA reads as TGCAGTGCCCCTCGGGGTGTCACAGATACGCAGTATTTT. Residues: CSAPRGVTDTQYF.

The gene calls are TRBV27 and TRBJ1-6; 7 bases fit TRBD1. Germline V lookup: CDR1 MNHEY, CDR2 SMNVEV (reference sequence). V was pared by 3 bases and J by 7 bases, with 3 bases of the junction left unmatched. The CDR3 has 14 residues. This CDR3 reads CASSLGTANSPLHF. The CDR3 region has the DNA TGTGCCAGCAGTTTGGGGACAGCCAATTCACCCCTCCACTTT.

This clonotype was counted many times. The rearrangement uses TRBV4-3 and TRBJ2-1; D is perhaps TRBD2 (7 bases). From germline, CDR1 is LGHNA and CDR2 YSLEER. This CDR3 region has 16 residues. The V gene lost 0 bases and the J gene lost 7 bases, with 16 bases spanning the gap. The DNA for the CDR3 is TGCGCCAGCAGCCAAGATCTGTGGGGGGGCCTGAATGAGCAGTTCTTC. It codes for CASSQDLWGGLNEQFF.

About this clonotype: This clone may be a read error of a much larger clone one base away. The chain couples TRBV29-1 to TRBJ1-2, with a possible D match to TRBD1 (6 bases). The CDR3 runs to 13 residues. Germline CDR1 is SQVTM and CDR2 is ANQGSEA. The V and J ends lost 3 bases and 3 bases respectively, with 11 bases between them. The CDR3 nucleotides are TGCAGCGTTGATGGGGGCAGGGACTATGGCTACACCTTC. Translated: CSVDGGRDYGYTF.

This clonotype was counted many times. The J gene is TRBJ2-2, the V gene TRBV29-1, with D unresolved. The CDR3 runs to 15 residues. CDR1 and CDR2 from the germline V gene are SQVTM and ANQGSEA. Trimming removed 6 bases at V and 0 bases at J, with 14 bases between. CDR3 DNA sequence: TGCAGCGTGCCTAATAGGGATCCGAACACCGGGGAGCTGTTTTTT. The encoded protein is CSVPNRDPNTGELFF.

V usage is TRBV4-3 and J usage is TRBJ2-5; D is perhaps TRBD1 (5 bases). Trimming stripped 1 base from V and 0 bases from J, with 12 bases between. Germline lookup yields CDR1 LGHNA and CDR2 YSLEER. The CDR3 sequence is 16 residues long. The CDR3 DNA reads as TGCGCCAGCAGCCAAGGAAACCAGGGATACCAAGAGACCCAGTACTTC. It translates to CASSQGNQGYQETQYF.

This clonotype occurred many times. The J gene is TRBJ2-7, the V gene TRBV29-1, with D possibly TRBD1 on 6 matching bases. Per the germline V gene, CDR1 is SQVTM and CDR2 is ANQGSEA. Trimming shortened V by 4 bases and J by 0 bases, and 13 bases separated the two germline ends. CDR3 length equals 14 residues. The CDR3: CSVAGQGSSYEQYF. The CDR3 DNA follows: TGCAGCGTTGCTGGCCAGGGGAGCTCCTACGAGCAGTACTTC.

Ten or more counts support this clonotype. This chain connects TRBV12-3 or TRBV12-4 to TRBJ1-1; D uncertain. CDR3 length: 11 amino acids. V was pared by 7 bases and J by 8 bases, with 11 bases between. The CDR3 region is CASTHGGEAFF. The CDR3, as DNA: TGTGCCAGCACCCACGGAGGAGAAGCTTTCTTT.

This clonotype turned up a few times. This chain uses TRBV24-1 with TRBJ1-6; 9 nucleotides line up with TRBD1. There are 14 residues in the CDR3. With 8 bases clipped from V and 5 bases from J, the junction kept 3 bases outside the gene matches. Germline CDR1 and CDR2: KGHDR and SFDVKD. The CDR3, as DNA: TGTGCCACCATCGGACAGGGGAATAATTCACCCCTCCACTTT. It translates to CATIGQGNNSPLHF.

This clonotype appeared many times. The V call is TRBV7-9, the J call TRBJ2-5, with D possibly being TRBD1 (5 bases). This CDR3 region has 13 residues. Germline values: CDR1 SEHNR, CDR2 FQNEAQ (reference sequence). Trimming left V 3 bases short and J 3 bases short, with 8 bases between. The CDR3 coding sequence is TGTGCCAGCAGCTTCGACAGTAAAGAGACCCAGTACTTC. It encodes CASSFDSKETQYF.

Many counts were recorded for this clonotype. The V gene is TRBV28, the J gene TRBJ2-5; 9 positions agree with TRBD2. The germline V gene encodes CDR1 MDHEN and CDR2 SYDVKM. This CDR3 spans 16 amino acids. V lost 1 base, J lost 2 bases, and 5 bases stayed unmatched. Here the CDR3 reads CASSLYPSGVQETQYF. The CDR3 DNA reads as TGTGCCAGCAGTTTATATCCTAGCGGGGTTCAAGAGACCCAGTACTTC. Full variable domain (remainder filled in from reference TRBV28 and TRBJ2-5): DVKVTQSSRYLVKRTGEKVFLECVQDMDHENMFWYRQDPGLGLRLIYFSYDVKMKEKGDIPEGYSVSREKKERFSLILESASTNQTSMYLCASSLYPSGVQETQYFGPGTRLLVL.

In this sample, this clonotype turned up a few times. The chain joins TRBV20-1 to TRBJ2-1; tentative D call: TRBD2 (5 bases). CDR1 and CDR2 from the germline V gene are DFQATT and SNEGSKA (reference sequence). There are 17 residues in the CDR3. Deletions cut 1 base from V and 8 bases from J, with 24 bases between. The CDR3 DNA is TGCAGTGCTAGAGGGACTTCGGGTCTAGCCAGGAGGTATGAGCAGTTCTTC. Translating gives CSARGTSGLARRYEQFF.

The gene calls are TRBV20-1 and TRBJ2-7; D remains unclear. Germline CDR1 reads DFQATT; CDR2 reads SNEGSKA (reference sequence). The CDR3 consists of 14 residues. V lost 2 bases and J lost 2, with 13 bases in between. The CDR3 DNA reads as TGCAGTGCTAGACCCACTCGGTCCACCTACGAGCAGTACTTC. Residues: CSARPTRSTYEQYF.

This clonotype was recorded at least ten times. The rearrangement links TRBV20-1 to TRBJ1-2; D is possibly TRBD1 (5 bases). The V end lost 4 bases, the J end lost 3 bases, and 15 bases lay between the germline ends. Germline CDR1 DFQATT, CDR2 SNEGSKA (reference sequence). The CDR3 has 14 amino acids. The CDR3 protein is CSAKGLGFDYGYTF. In DNA form, the CDR3 reads TGCAGTGCTAAGGGGTTGGGTTTTGACTATGGCTACACCTTC.

This clonotype was seen a few times. The chain couples TRBV3-1 to TRBJ2-1; D possibly matches TRBD1 or TRBD2 (5 bases each). The CDR3 consists of 17 residues. The V end was cut by 0 bases, the J end by 3 bases, with 15 bases between. From germline, CDR1 is LGHDT and CDR2 YNNKEL (reference sequence). The CDR3 region is CASSQEGTPGDYNEQFF. In DNA form, the CDR3 reads TGTGCCAGCAGCCAAGAAGGGACCCCCGGGGACTACAATGAGCAGTTCTTC.

On this clonotype itself: This could be a read error, since a much larger clone is one nucleotide away. Since the CDR3 does not end with the conserved phenylalanine or tryptophan, this likely comes from a read error. The chain uses TRBV7-9 and TRBJ1-1, with D unclear. CDR3 length: 13 residues. V lost 5 bases to trimming and J lost 2 bases, with 9 bases between them. Germline CDR1 and CDR2: SEHNR and FQNEAQ (reference sequence). The CDR3: CASSGGVNTEAFS. CDR3 nucleotides: TGTGCCAGCAGCGGCGGGGTCAACACTGAAGCTTTCTCT.

A word on this clonotype: The junction does not match germline at one end; this may be a read error. The genes are TRBV7-9 and TRBJ2-3; D is undetermined. The germline CDR1 and CDR2 sequences are SEHNR and FQNEAQ (reference sequence). The CDR3 length is 17 residues. The CDR3 reads CANSLGSAAPHTDTQYF. In DNA, the CDR3 is TGTGCCAACAGCTTAGGCTCGGCAGCGCCTCACACAGATACGCAGTATTTT.

The chain is built from TRBV2 and TRBJ1-2; weak D call: TRBD1 (6 bases). The CDR3 length is 14 residues. The germline V gene encodes CDR1 SNHLY and CDR2 FYNNEI. Trimming removed 2 bases from V and 7 bases from J, with 14 bases in between. The DNA for the CDR3 is TGTGCCAGCAGTGAAAAGACAGGCACTCTTGGCTACACCTTC. Its protein is CASSEKTGTLGYTF.

With respect to this clonotype: This sequence may be a read error, since a much larger clone differs from it by one base. This chain uses TRBV7-9 with TRBJ2-7; D may correspond to TRBD1 or TRBD2 (5 bases each). In germline, CDR1 is SEHNR, CDR2 FQNEAQ (reference sequence). The CDR3 sequence is 15 residues long. CDR3 sequence: CTSSLGFEGNYEQYF. The DNA for the CDR3 is TGTACCAGCAGCTTGGGTTTCGAGGGGAACTACGAGCAGTACTTC.

This clonotype was counted ten times or more. The chain employs TRBV7-9 and TRBJ1-2, with TRBD1 matching 8 bases. V trimming: 5 bases; J trimming: 2 bases; junction bases outside the gene matches: 7. The germline V gene has CDR1 SEHNR and CDR2 FQNEAQ (reference sequence). The CDR3 has 15 amino acids. The chain's CDR3 is CASSREGQGNYGYTF. CDR3 DNA sequence: TGTGCCAGCAGCCGAGAAGGACAGGGCAACTATGGCTACACCTTC.